This is a list of T cell receptor beta chains from one sample in a study of regulatory T cells in long-lasting Graves disease. Each CDR3 protein is one row after TCRdb ran MiXCR on the multiplex PCR reads. The sample lists fewer than 650,000 distinct CDR3 sequences, around 15% occurring once. The same data also went into a second study, on T cells in Graves' hyperthyroidism and ophthalmopathy.

Sequences were derived from peripheral blood mononuclear cells (PBMCs), sampled at new diagnosis, from a patient treated with antithyroid drugs. The receptors stem from a man between 18 and 29 years old with Graves disease. CDR3s include the opening cysteine and the closing phenylalanine or tryptophan. The D gene is left open where the match is weak. Expanded clones are given a class, and other clones once, few, many or no size at all.

V gene: TRBV27
clone size: many
J gene: TRBJ2-3
D gene: .
CDR3 DNA: TGTGCCAGCAGTTTCTCTTTAAGAGATACGCAGTATTTT
CDR3 protein: CASSFSLRDTQYF

V gene: TRBV6-1
clone size: many
J gene: TRBJ1-1
D gene: .
CDR3 DNA: TGTGCCAGCGGGGAGGGGGGAAACACTGAAGCTTTCTTT
CDR3 protein: CASGEGGNTEAFF

V gene: TRBV28
clone size: many
J gene: TRBJ2-3
D gene: TRBD1
CDR3 DNA: TGTGCCAGCAGTCCCGGGACAGTAGGCACGCAGTATTTT
CDR3 protein: CASSPGTVGTQYF

V gene: TRBV28
clone size: many
J gene: TRBJ2-7
D gene: TRBD2
CDR3 DNA: TGTGCCAGCAGTGCCAGACTAGCGGGAACCTACGAGCAGTACTTC
CDR3 protein: CASSARLAGTYEQYF

V gene: TRBV5-8
clone size: few
J gene: TRBJ1-2
D gene: .
CDR3 DNA: TGTGCCAGCAGCTCCGGACCCTTCGACTACACCTTC
CDR3 protein: CASSSGPFDYTF

V gene: TRBV6-1
clone size: many
J gene: TRBJ1-1
D gene: .
CDR3 DNA: TGTGCCAGCAGCCTGCGACAGCCTAACACTGAAGCTTTCTTT
CDR3 protein: CASSLRQPNTEAFF

V gene: TRBV11-2
clone size: many
J gene: TRBJ1-1
D gene: .
CDR3 DNA: TGTGCCAGCAGTTCACGGAACACTGAAGCTTTCTTT
CDR3 protein: CASSSRNTEAFF

V gene: TRBV30
clone size: .
J gene: TRBJ1-2
D gene: TRBD1
CDR3 DNA: TGTGCCTGGAGGTTTTGGGACAGGGTGGCGAAGGGCTACACCTTC
CDR3 protein: CAWRFWDRVAKGYTF

V gene: TRBV5-4
clone size: .
J gene: TRBJ1-2
D gene: .
CDR3 DNA: TGTGCCAGCAGCCCTGACAGGAAGAACTATGGCTACACCTTC
CDR3 protein: CASSPDRKNYGYTF

V gene: TRBV7-6
clone size: .
J gene: TRBJ2-7
D gene: .
CDR3 DNA: TGTGCCAGCAGCTTAGTGACTGGCAGAATTTACGAGCAGTACTTC
CDR3 protein: CASSLVTGRIYEQYF

V gene: TRBV24-1
clone size: .
J gene: TRBJ1-1
D gene: .
CDR3 DNA: TGTGCCTCCCGTAGTACGAAGGGTGAGAACACTGAAGCTTTCTTT
CDR3 protein: CASRSTKGENTEAFF

V gene: TRBV6-2/TRBV6-3
clone size: .
J gene: TRBJ1-4
D gene: TRBD1
CDR3 DNA: TGTGCCAGCAGGAACGTGGGACAGTCCTCTGAAAAACTGTTTTTT
CDR3 protein: CASRNVGQSSEKLFF

V gene: TRBV7-6
clone size: .
J gene: TRBJ2-4
D gene: .
CDR3 DNA: TGTGCCAGCAGCGAGGGGGGGGGCGGCACCGGGAGAGACATTCAGTACTTC
CDR3 protein: CASSEGGGGTGRDIQYF

V gene: TRBV27
clone size: many
J gene: TRBJ1-1
D gene: TRBD1
CDR3 DNA: TGTGCCAGCAGTTTTCAGGGGGCACCTGAAGCTTTCTTT
CDR3 protein: CASSFQGAPEAFF

V gene: TRBV30
clone size: .
J gene: TRBJ2-1
D gene: .
CDR3 DNA: TGTGCCCATGGATCGTATGAGCAGTTCTTC
CDR3 protein: CAHGSYEQFF

V gene: TRBV7-3
clone size: many
J gene: TRBJ2-5
D gene: .
CDR3 DNA: TGTGCCAGCAGCTTAAGCAGGGTAGAGACCCAGTACTTC
CDR3 protein: CASSLSRVETQYF

V gene: TRBV7-8
clone size: many
J gene: TRBJ2-5
D gene: .
CDR3 DNA: TGTGCCAGCAGCTTAGTAGTGGCGAAGTTGTCGGAGACCCAGTACTTC
CDR3 protein: CASSLVVAKLSETQYF

V gene: TRBV6-5
clone size: many
J gene: TRBJ1-2
D gene: .
CDR3 DNA: TGTGCCAGCAGTTCGGGACGGGTCACGGACTATGGCTACACCTTC
CDR3 protein: CASSSGRVTDYGYTF

V gene: TRBV2
clone size: many
J gene: TRBJ2-3
D gene: .
CDR3 DNA: TGTGCCAGCAGGAGGAGGGTGAGCGCAGATACGCAGTATTTT
CDR3 protein: CASRRRVSADTQYF

V gene: TRBV10-3
clone size: many
J gene: TRBJ2-7
D gene: TRBD1
CDR3 DNA: TGTGCCATCAGTGAACGAGAGACAGGGGGTTCCTACGAGCAGTACTTC
CDR3 protein: CAISERETGGSYEQYF

V gene: TRBV30
clone size: many
J gene: TRBJ1-2
D gene: .
CDR3 DNA: TGTGCCTGGATGGAGGGGGTTAAGGGCTACACCTTC
CDR3 protein: CAWMEGVKGYTF

V gene: TRBV3-1
clone size: many
J gene: TRBJ2-3
D gene: .
CDR3 DNA: TGTGCCAGCAGCCCCCGTTTGGGCGTACCAGATACGCAGTATTTT
CDR3 protein: CASSPRLGVPDTQYF

V gene: TRBV6-1
clone size: many
J gene: TRBJ2-7
D gene: .
CDR3 DNA: TGTGCCAGCAGTACGGCCGGGGGTGCCTACGAGCAGTACTTC
CDR3 protein: CASSTAGGAYEQYF

V gene: TRBV20-1
clone size: few
J gene: TRBJ2-4
D gene: TRBD1
CDR3 DNA: TGCAGTGCGACCGCTTCACAGGGGGCCGGGGCCAAAAACATTCAGTACTTC
CDR3 protein: CSATASQGAGAKNIQYF

V gene: TRBV5-1
clone size: few
J gene: TRBJ2-6
D gene: TRBD1
CDR3 DNA: TGCGCCAGCAGTCGGGACAGAGTCTCTGGGGCCAACGTCCTGACTTTC
CDR3 protein: CASSRDRVSGANVLTF

V gene: TRBV7-9
clone size: .
J gene: TRBJ2-6
D gene: .
CDR3 DNA: TGTGCCAGCAGCTTAGATTTCGCGGACTCTGGGGCCAACGTCCTGACTTTC
CDR3 protein: CASSLDFADSGANVLTF

V gene: TRBV3-1
clone size: many
J gene: TRBJ2-3
D gene: .
CDR3 DNA: TGTGCCAGCAGCCAGATCACAGATACGCAGTATTTT
CDR3 protein: CASSQITDTQYF

V gene: TRBV28
clone size: many
J gene: TRBJ1-1
D gene: TRBD1
CDR3 DNA: TGTGCCAGCAGTTCAAGCGGGGTTACAGGGGCTGGCACAGCTTTCTTT
CDR3 protein: CASSSSGVTGAGTAFF

V gene: TRBV20-1
clone size: many
J gene: TRBJ2-7
D gene: .
CDR3 DNA: TGCAGTGCTATCTTTCTCGGCTACGAGCAGTACTTC
CDR3 protein: CSAIFLGYEQYF

V gene: TRBV15
clone size: .
J gene: TRBJ2-1
D gene: .
CDR3 DNA: TGTGCCACCAGCGTCTATCGAGTGGACAATGAGCAGTTCTTC
CDR3 protein: CATSVYRVDNEQFF

V gene: TRBV29-1
clone size: many
J gene: TRBJ1-4
D gene: .
CDR3 DNA: TGCAGCGTTGCCCAGACGGTGGATGAAAAACTGTTTTTT
CDR3 protein: CSVAQTVDEKLFF

V gene: TRBV12-3/TRBV12-4
clone size: many
J gene: TRBJ2-5
D gene: .
CDR3 DNA: TGTGCCAGCAGTTTTGGGGGAGCGACCCAGTACTTC
CDR3 protein: CASSFGGATQYF

V gene: TRBV7-2
clone size: few
J gene: TRBJ2-1
D gene: TRBD1
CDR3 DNA: TGTGCCAGCAGCCGACAGGGATCCAATGAGCAGTTCTTC
CDR3 protein: CASSRQGSNEQFF

V gene: TRBV9
clone size: many
J gene: TRBJ2-1
D gene: TRBD2
CDR3 DNA: TGTGCCAGCAGCGGCCCGACTAGCGGGAGAGGTAATGAGCAGTTCTTC
CDR3 protein: CASSGPTSGRGNEQFF

V gene: TRBV7-8
clone size: .
J gene: TRBJ2-1
D gene: .
CDR3 DNA: TGTGCCAGCAGCTTAGCCCCCACTCGGGCCAATGAGCGGTTCTTC
CDR3 protein: CASSLAPTRANERFF

V gene: TRBV6-1
clone size: few
J gene: TRBJ2-1
D gene: .
CDR3 DNA: TGTGCCAGCAGTCCTTTAGCCACCTCCTACAATGAGCAGTTCTTC
CDR3 protein: CASSPLATSYNEQFF

V gene: TRBV5-5
clone size: .
J gene: TRBJ1-6
D gene: TRBD1
CDR3 DNA: TGTGCCAGCAGCCTCGGGGGACAGGGGTCACCCCTCCACTTT
CDR3 protein: CASSLGGQGSPLHF

V gene: TRBV7-9
clone size: many
J gene: TRBJ2-2
D gene: .
CDR3 DNA: TGTGCCAGCAGACCTACCGACTCGCTAAACGACACCGGGGAGCTGTTTTTT
CDR3 protein: CASRPTDSLNDTGELFF

V gene: TRBV18
clone size: many
J gene: TRBJ1-1
D gene: .
CDR3 DNA: TGTGCCAGCTCACCAAGCGCAGACACTGAAGCTTTCTTT
CDR3 protein: CASSPSADTEAFF

V gene: TRBV9
clone size: .
J gene: TRBJ2-1
D gene: .
CDR3 DNA: TGTGCCAGCAGCGGTCCATCCGCCTACAATGAGCAGTTCTTC
CDR3 protein: CASSGPSAYNEQFF

V gene: TRBV7-2
clone size: .
J gene: TRBJ2-5
D gene: .
CDR3 DNA: TGTGCCAGCAGCTTAACGCTAACCCGGGGAAAGCAAGAGACCCAGTGCTTC
CDR3 protein: CASSLTLTRGKQETQCF

V gene: TRBV12-3/TRBV12-4
clone size: many
J gene: TRBJ2-3
D gene: .
CDR3 DNA: TGTGCCAGCTCCCCGCCACGGAGCAGTCGGGCAGATACGCAGTATTTT
CDR3 protein: CASSPPRSSRADTQYF

V gene: TRBV7-2
clone size: .
J gene: TRBJ2-3
D gene: TRBD1
CDR3 DNA: TGTGCCAGCAGCCCCTGGGACAGGGTGATAGGCACAGATATGCAGTATTTT
CDR3 protein: CASSPWDRVIGTDMQYF

V gene: TRBV30
clone size: .
J gene: TRBJ2-2
D gene: TRBD2
CDR3 DNA: TGTGCCTGGAGAACTAGCGGGAGGCGGTTCGGGGAGCTGTTTTTT
CDR3 protein: CAWRTSGRRFGELFF

V gene: TRBV20-1
clone size: few
J gene: TRBJ2-1
D gene: TRBD2
CDR3 DNA: TGCAGTGCTAGAGATGATAGGACTAGCGGGAACAATGAGCAGTTCTTC
CDR3 protein: CSARDDRTSGNNEQFF

V gene: TRBV29-1
clone size: many
J gene: TRBJ1-1
D gene: .
CDR3 DNA: TGCAGCGTTGAACGGGAGAACACTGAAGCTTTCTTT
CDR3 protein: CSVERENTEAFF

V gene: TRBV12-3/TRBV12-4
clone size: .
J gene: TRBJ2-7
D gene: TRBD2
CDR3 DNA: TGTGCCAGCAGTTTAGGGACTAGCGGGACCACACCCTACGAGCAGTACTTC
CDR3 protein: CASSLGTSGTTPYEQYF

V gene: TRBV5-1
clone size: many
J gene: TRBJ2-3
D gene: .
CDR3 DNA: TGCGCCAGCAGCTTGGGGGGTATCGGCAGCACAGATACGCAGTATTTT
CDR3 protein: CASSLGGIGSTDTQYF

V gene: TRBV10-3
clone size: few
J gene: TRBJ1-2
D gene: .
CDR3 DNA: TGTGCCATCAGTTCCAGTGGGTTAAGAACCTTC
CDR3 protein: CAISSSGLRTF

V gene: TRBV10-3
clone size: few
J gene: TRBJ2-2
D gene: .
CDR3 DNA: TGTGCCATCAGTCCCATGGGGCTCGGGGAGCTGTTTTTT
CDR3 protein: CAISPMGLGELFF

V gene: TRBV5-1
clone size: many
J gene: TRBJ1-1
D gene: .
CDR3 DNA: TGCGCCAGCCCCCCGAGGGGACACGCTTTCTTT
CDR3 protein: CASPPRGHAFF